One and the same sample provided the 5 T cell receptor beta chains below, sequenced in a study of CXCR3-negative and CXCR3-positive naive CD8 T cells. It was by 5' RACE with UMI labels that the TRB cDNA libraries were prepared. With the 5' RACE reads reprocessed, TCRdb shows one record per CDR3 protein and no DNA. This sample's table reports approximately 88,000 distinct CDR3 sequences. Sequencing input: naive CXCR3- CD8+ T cells from blood. The subset was: CD45RO-CCR7+CD27+CD95- naive CD8+ T cells lacking CXCR3 (TNR3-). The receptor set was obtained from a human donor in good health. Some clones in this sample may be carry-over from other donors' samples.

The chain employs TRBV5-6 and TRBJ2-2; the D call of TRBD1 rests on TCRdb alone, since no DNA is present to check it. This CDR3 is built from 13 residues. Per the germline V gene, CDR1 is SGHDT and CDR2 is YYEEEE. CDR3 residues: CASSPTGTGELFF.

V is TRBV7-2 and J is TRBJ2-3; checking the TCRdb D call of TRBD2 is not possible without DNA. CDR3 length equals 15 residues. Germline V lookup: CDR1 SGHTA, CDR2 FQGNSA. The CDR3 protein is CASSPERELTDTQYF.

The rearrangement uses TRBV12-3 or TRBV12-4 and TRBJ2-7; no DNA is available, so the TRBD2 call from TCRdb remains unchecked. The CDR3 has 14 residues. The CDR3 here is CALSSGSSINEQYF.

V is TRBV10-3 and J is TRBJ2-1; TCRdb outputs TRBD2, but without DNA this stays unchecked. The CDR3 extends over 15 amino acids. The germline CDR1 and CDR2 sequences are ENHRY and SYGVKD. CDR3 amino acids: CAISNPGLDFDEQFF.

The rearrangement uses TRBV27 and TRBJ1-1; TCRdb reports TRBD1, a call that lacks DNA to check it against. This CDR3 is built from 14 residues. CDR1 and CDR2 (germline): MNHEY, SMNVEV (reference sequence). CDR3 residues: CASSLTGGNTEAFF.